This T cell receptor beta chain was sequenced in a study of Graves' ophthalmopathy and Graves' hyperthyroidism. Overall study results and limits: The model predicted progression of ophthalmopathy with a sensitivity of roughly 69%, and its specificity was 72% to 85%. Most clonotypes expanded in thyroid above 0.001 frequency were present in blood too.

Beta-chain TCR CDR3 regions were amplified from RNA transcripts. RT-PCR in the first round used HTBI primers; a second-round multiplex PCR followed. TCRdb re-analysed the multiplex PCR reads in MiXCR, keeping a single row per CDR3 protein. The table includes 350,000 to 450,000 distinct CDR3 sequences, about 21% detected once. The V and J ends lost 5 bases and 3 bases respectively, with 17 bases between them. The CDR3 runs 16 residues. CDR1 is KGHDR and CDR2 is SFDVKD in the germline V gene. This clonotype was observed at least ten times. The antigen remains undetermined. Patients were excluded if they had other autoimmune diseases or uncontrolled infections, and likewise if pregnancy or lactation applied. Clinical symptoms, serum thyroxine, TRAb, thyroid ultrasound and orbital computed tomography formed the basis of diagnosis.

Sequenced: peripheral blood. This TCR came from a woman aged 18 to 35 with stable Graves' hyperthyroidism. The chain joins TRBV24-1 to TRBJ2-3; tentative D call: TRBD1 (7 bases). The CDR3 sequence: CATSVGGGLITDTQYF. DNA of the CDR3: TGTGCCACCAGTGTCGGAGGGGGCTTGATTACAGATACGCAGTATTTT.